The 4 T cell receptor beta chains listed next were all sequenced from one sample in a study of cytomegalovirus exposure and HLA in healthy donors. It was with 60 Vbeta and 13 Jbeta primers that the PCR ran. TCRdb's copy holds only in-frame clones and misses some; the assay was immunoSEQ multiplex PCR. This sample has around 100,000 clones; 65% to 90% occur once, and the top ten carry under 5.5%. Sequencing was performed on PBMCs. Receptors were obtained from a woman between 65 and 79 years old in good health and CMV-seropositive.

The CDR3 here is CASSQKGVTEAFF. The CDR3 DNA reads TGTGCCAGCAGCCAAAAGGGGGTAACTGAAGCTTTCTTT. This chain joins TRBV7-2 and TRBJ1-1; tentative D call: TRBD1 (6 bases). V was pared by 5 bases and J by 5 bases, with 12 bases between. Germline V gene sequence: CDR1 SGHTA, CDR2 FQGNSA. CDR3 size: 13 residues.

This chain joins TRBV7-3 and TRBJ2-5; 12 positions agree with TRBD1. V trimming: 4 bases; J trimming: 5 bases; junction bases outside the gene matches: 5. The CDR3 is made up of 15 amino acids. The germline V gene encodes CDR1 SGHTA and CDR2 FQGTGA. The CDR3, as DNA: TGTGCCAGCAGCTCTGGGACAGGGGGCTTCGAGACCCAGTACTTC. Its translation is CASSSGTGGFETQYF.

The chain couples TRBV16 to TRBJ1-2, with D possibly TRBD1 on 5 matching bases. The CDR3 covers 13 residues. Germline assignment: CDR1 KGHSY and CDR2 FQNENV. Trimming stripped 2 bases from V and 7 bases from J, with 11 bases between. The CDR3 bases are TGTGCCAGCAGCCAAGGCAGGGATGGTGGCTACACCTTC. It yields the protein CASSQGRDGGYTF. The variable domain in full, with the rest retrieved from reference TRBV16 and TRBJ1-2, is GEEVAQTPKHLVRGEGQKAKLYCAPIKGHSYVFWYQQVLKNEFKFLISFQNENVFDETGMPKERFSAKCLPNSPCSLEIQATKLEDSAVYFCASSQGRDGGYTFGSGTRLTVV.

The CDR3 is CASPSRNEQFF. CDR3 sequence (DNA): TGTGCCAGCCCTTCTAGGAATGAGCAGTTCTTC. This chain links TRBV9 with TRBJ2-1; no reliable D call. The germline V and J ends were trimmed by 7 bases and 7 bases, with 9 bases remaining between them. This CDR3 spans 11 amino acids. The V gene's germline CDR1 is SGDLS and CDR2 YYNGEE.